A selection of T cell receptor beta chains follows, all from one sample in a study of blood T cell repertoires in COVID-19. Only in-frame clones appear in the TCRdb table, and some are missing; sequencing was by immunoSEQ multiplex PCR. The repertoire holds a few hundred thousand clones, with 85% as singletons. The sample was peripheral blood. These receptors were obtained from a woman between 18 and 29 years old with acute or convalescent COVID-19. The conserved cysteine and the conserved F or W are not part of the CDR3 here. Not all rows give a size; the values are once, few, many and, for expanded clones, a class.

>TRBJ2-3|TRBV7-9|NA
ASSSPSGADTQY
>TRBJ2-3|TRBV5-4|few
ASSRGLAGGRGTDTQY
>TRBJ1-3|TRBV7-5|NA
ARSARTATGNTIY
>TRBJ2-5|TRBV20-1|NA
SASPGQGPAGEETQY
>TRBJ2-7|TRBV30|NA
ACSPSGQGVGEQY
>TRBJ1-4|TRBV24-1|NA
ATATEDEKLF
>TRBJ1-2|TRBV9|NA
ASSSDGGLGYT
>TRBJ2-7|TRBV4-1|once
ASSRGTEGPYEQY
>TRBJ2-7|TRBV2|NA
ATRTSGPYEQY
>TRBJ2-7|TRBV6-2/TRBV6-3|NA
ASSDRDEQY
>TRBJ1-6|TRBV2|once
ASSYRVNSPLH
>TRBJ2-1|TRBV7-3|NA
ASSLSQGTGQF
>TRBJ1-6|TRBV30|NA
AWSYRGRYNPPLH
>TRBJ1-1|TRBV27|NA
ASSQRVNTEAF
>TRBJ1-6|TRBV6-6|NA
ASSWQTRANNSPLH
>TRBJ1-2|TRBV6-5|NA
ASSSKLGRGYGYT
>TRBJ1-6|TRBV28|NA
ASSTTRQGQSPLH
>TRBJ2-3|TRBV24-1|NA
ATSATDRGGDTQY
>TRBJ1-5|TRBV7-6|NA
ASSLALGGNQPQH
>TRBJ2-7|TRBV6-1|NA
ASSDIAGGRGEQY
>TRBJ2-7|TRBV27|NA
ASSWARMYSYEQY
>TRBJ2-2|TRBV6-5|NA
ASSYSRVDVPGELF
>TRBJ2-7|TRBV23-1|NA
ASSHPGTGLEQY
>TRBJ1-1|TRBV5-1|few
ASKTLTGANTEAF
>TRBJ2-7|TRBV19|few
ASKRQFGSYEQY
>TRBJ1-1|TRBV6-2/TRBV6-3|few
ASSYRITGIRDTEAF
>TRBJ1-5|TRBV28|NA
ASSLYGQPQH
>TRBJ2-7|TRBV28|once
ASSIRDEQY
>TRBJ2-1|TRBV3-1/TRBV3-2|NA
ASSPPWDSPYNEQF
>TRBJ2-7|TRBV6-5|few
ASSPSGGRYEQY
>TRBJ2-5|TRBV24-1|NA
ATSGGQGFETQY
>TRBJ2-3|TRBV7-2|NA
ASRGGGSTDTQY
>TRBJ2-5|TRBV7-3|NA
ASSLGDRGRMETQY
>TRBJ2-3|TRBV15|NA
ATSRDPAGGTDTQY
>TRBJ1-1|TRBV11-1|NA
ASSLGQGATGEAF
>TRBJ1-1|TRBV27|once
ASSSTSLNTEAF
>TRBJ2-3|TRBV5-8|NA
ASSPLLAGGFADTQY
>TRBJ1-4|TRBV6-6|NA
ASSYFPDRGSEKLF
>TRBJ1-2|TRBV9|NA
ASNSPGQGHYGYT
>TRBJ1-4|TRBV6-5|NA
ASSYAGQTNEKLF
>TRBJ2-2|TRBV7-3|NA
ASSSAGGNTGELF
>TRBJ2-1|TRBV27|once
ASTSPGTSGSYNEQF
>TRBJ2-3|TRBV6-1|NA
ASSELLRGLGTDTQY
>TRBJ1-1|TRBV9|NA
ASSVGGLGIEAF
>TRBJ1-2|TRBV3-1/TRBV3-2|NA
ASSRGPPGNYGYT
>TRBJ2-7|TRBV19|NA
ASSEDSSYEQY
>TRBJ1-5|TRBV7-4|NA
ASSYYRVLGQPQH
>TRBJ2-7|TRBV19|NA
ASRLNTDRAYEQY
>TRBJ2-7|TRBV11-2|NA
ASSLGPTAYYEQY
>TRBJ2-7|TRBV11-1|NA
ASSPRRRTGDEQY
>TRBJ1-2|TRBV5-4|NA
ASSYDRGAGYT
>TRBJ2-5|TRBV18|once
ASSPTDRAETQY
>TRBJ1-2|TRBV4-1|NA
ASSRQPGQGAECT
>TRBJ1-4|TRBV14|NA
ASSPTGTGIEKLF
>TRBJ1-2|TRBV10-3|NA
AISEYTGTYGYT
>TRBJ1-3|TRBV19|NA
ASTRQTSGNTIY
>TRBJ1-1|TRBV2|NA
ASSDATGGNTEAF
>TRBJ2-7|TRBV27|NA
ASSLAGGPSYEQY